This TCR beta chain was identified in a study of T cells in Graves' hyperthyroidism and ophthalmopathy (dated by TCRdb to between 2017 and 2020). About the full investigation: Peripheral blood was sampled at the time of initial diagnosis, prior to any treatment. Whether ophthalmopathy could be predicted prospectively was tested in an independent validation cohort made up of 18 to 20 hyperthyroidism patients plus 17 patients who later progressed to ophthalmopathy. In about 6 Graves' hyperthyroidism patients, the study also compared T-cell repertoires from thyroid tissue with T-cell repertoires from blood. TCR Vbeta CDR3 sequencing of 120 to 150 peripheral blood samples (43 ophthalmopathy, 75 to 80 hyperthyroidism and some 17 progressor patients) is reported in the paper. After blood sampling, hyperthyroidism patients were treated with methimazole at a starting dose of 30 mg daily, and ophthalmopathy patients were treated with high-dose intravenous methylprednisolone. To identify TCR V-J signatures that set the groups apart, the researchers used a discovery cohort of 100 patients, made up of fewer than 50 with Graves' ophthalmopathy and some 56 with stable Graves' hyperthyroidism. The approximately 98 discovery patients were randomly divided into training and test sets at a 7:3 ratio.

TCR beta CDR3 regions were amplified from RNA transcripts. The first round of RT-PCR for the TCR CDR3 was performed with the HTBI primer set and the Qiagen OneStep RT-PCR kit. A second multiplex PCR round built the libraries, followed by size selection and purification. Libraries were sequenced paired-end with 100 bp reads on an Illumina HiSeq2000. The study's own analysis went as follows. SOAPnuke was used to process the raw data, throwing out any read that contained adapters or uncalled bases, had a mean Phred below 15, or lacked an exact constant-primer or identifier match. COPE v1.2.5 was used to merge the high-quality paired reads, and each unique nucleotide sequence was defined as a clonotype. MiTCR v1.1 was used to align clonotypes to the IMGT TRBV, TRBD and TRBJ reference segments. Only V-J combinations with frequency above 0.0001, covering approximately 99% of repertoires, were analysed. A TCS score was defined as the ratio between F50 (clonal expansion) and ExV (chaos), using BLOSUM62-based TCRdist between CDR3 peptides within each V-J. Welch's t-statistics and random forest reduced approximately 520 V-J features to 13, which were used in a naive Bayes classifier (R e1071). TCRdb applied fastp at Q25 and MiXCR to the public reads, then kept only in-frame beta chains. Each record represents a unique CDR3 protein, reported with the most common genes and DNA among its rows. V and J calls and clone size were set by TCRdb, not the authors. The sample yields 300,000 to 450,000 distinct CDR3 sequences; around 14% were counted once. The ten largest make up about a quarter of the sample.

This clonotype has a count of ten or more. Its cognate antigen has yet to be identified. Base quality data are lacking; no much larger clone is found one base away. Study-wide findings and limitations: Sample size was not statistically predetermined, and blinding of investigators to group allocation was not performed. A model built on a 13 V-J signature distinguished ophthalmopathy from stable hyperthyroidism, reaching around 87% sensitivity and under 84% specificity in cross-validation and 80%/75% in testing. Most expanded thyroid clonotypes (frequency above 0.001) were also detected in blood, a finding suggesting that blood repertoires may reflect thyroid immune responses. In validation, the model predicted progression to ophthalmopathy with approximately 71% sensitivity and around 72% specificity, a median of around six months before onset.

Hyperthyroidism patients were newly diagnosed, had a disease duration of under 2 months, and were aged 18 to 65 years. Patients with uncontrolled infections, other autoimmune diseases, pregnancy or lactation were excluded. Diagnoses relied on clinical symptoms, serum thyroxine and TRAb, thyroid ultrasound and orbital computed tomography. Blood from progressor patients was drawn when they were first diagnosed with hyperthyroidism, before any ophthalmopathy symptoms appeared. PBMCs were separated from roughly 9.6 ml of fresh peripheral blood using Ficoll-Paque density gradient centrifugation. Progressor patients were defined as those initially diagnosed with Graves' hyperthyroidism in whom ophthalmopathy developed during follow-up. Trizol reagent was used to extract total RNA, and RNA quality was then checked on an Agilent 2100 Bioanalyzer. Taken from the germline V gene (reference sequence), the CDR1 and CDR2 loops are LNHNV and YYDKDF. V is pared back by 6 bases and J by 0 bases, with 12 bases lying between the germline termini. Its CDR3 holds 14 amino acids, cysteine through phenylalanine. Just the 42-base CDR3 DNA is kept, in frame starting at base 1.

Recombination connected TRBV15 to TRBJ2-7, with no confidently assigned D gene. The sample comprised blood. The TCR was taken from a woman in her late teens or twenties with Graves' hyperthyroidism that later progressed to Graves' ophthalmopathy. The DNA reads TGTGCCACCAGTCCCACTAAGCTCTCCTACGAGCAGTACTTC. The encoded protein is CATSPTKLSYEQYF.